Presented here are 7 T cell receptor beta chains from one specimen sequenced in a study of cytomegalovirus exposure and HLA in healthy donors. 60 Vbeta and 13 Jbeta primers were used in PCR. Sequencing was performed with immunoSEQ multiplex PCR; in TCRdb, only in-frame clones are kept and a portion is missing. The data hold roughly 200,000 clones, with 79% observed a single time. The sample taken for sequencing was PBMCs. The receptors originated from a girl aged 10-17 years in good health and CMV-seropositive.

The table lists this clone with a count of one. V and J are TRBV4-1 and TRBJ2-7; 8 bases map to TRBD1. The ends lost 2 bases at V and 3 bases at J; junction bases unmatched: 9. The length of the CDR3 is 16 residues. The V gene's germline CDR1 is MGHRA and CDR2 YSYEKL. CDR3 amino acids: CASSQSQGAAYYEQYF. DNA for the CDR3: TGCGCCAGCAGCCAAAGTCAGGGGGCGGCCTACTACGAGCAGTACTTC.

This chain joins TRBV7-6 and TRBJ1-3; tentatively, D is TRBD1 (6 bases). Per germline, CDR1 SGHVS and CDR2 FNYEAQ. The V end was cut by 5 bases, the J end by 0 bases, with 14 bases between. The CDR3 runs 16 residues. Here the CDR3 DNA reads TGTGCCAGCAGCCCCACCGGGACAACCTCTGGAAACACCATATATTTT. Amino acid sequence: CASSPTGTTSGNTIYF. The full variable domain, rest sourced from reference TRBV7-6 and TRBJ1-3, is GAGVSQSPRYKVTKRGQDVALRCDPISGHVSLYWYRQALGQGPEFLTYFNYEAQQDKSGLPNDRFSAERPEGSISTLTIQRTEQRDSAMYRCASSPTGTTSGNTIYFGEGSWLTVV.

V is TRBV11-3 and J is TRBJ2-5, with D uncertain. This CDR3 region has 13 residues. The germline gives CDR1 SGHNT, CDR2 YENEEA. Trimming removed 5 bases from V and 5 bases from J, with 12 bases in between. For the CDR3, the DNA is TGTGCCAGCAGCCTCGTCCCCGGGGAGACCCAGTACTTC. As protein: CASSLVPGETQYF.

The chain is built from TRBV5-4 and TRBJ2-7; D is perhaps TRBD1 (6 bases). The CDR3 totals 14 residues. V was clipped by 4 bases and J by 2 bases, with 13 bases between them. Per germline, CDR1 SGHNT and CDR2 YYREEE (reference sequence). DNA for the CDR3: TGTGCCAGCAGCGACCAACAGGGTACCTACGAGCAGTACTTC. Its translation: CASSDQQGTYEQYF.

The CDR3 protein is CAISESTTQNTEAFF. The CDR3 DNA reads as TGTGCCATCAGTGAGTCGACTACCCAGAACACTGAAGCTTTCTTT. This chain uses TRBV10-3 with TRBJ1-1, with D hard to call. The germline gives CDR1 ENHRY, CDR2 SYGVKD. Trimming took off 0 bases at V and 1 base at J, with 9 bases between the two ends. This CDR3 comprises 15 residues.

The chain uses TRBV4-3 and TRBJ2-7; 11 bases match TRBD1. CDR1 and CDR2 from the germline V gene are LGHNA and YSLEER. CDR3 length equals 15 residues. V shed 3 bases, J shed 6 bases, and the junction held 7 bases outside the gene matches. The CDR3 region is CASSQGDRGAAEQYF. CDR3 bases: TGCGCCAGCAGCCAGGGGGACAGGGGGGCGGCCGAGCAGTACTTC.

The chain recombines TRBV1 with TRBJ2-7; the table calls TRBD2, which could not be checked here. TRBV1 is annotated as a pseudogene. CDR3 length: 18 residues. This CDR3 is CTSSLIRTSGILRYEQYF. As DNA, the CDR3 is TGCACCAGCAGCCTAATACGGACTAGCGGCATCCTCCGCTACGAGCAGTACTTC.